These 4 T cell receptor beta chains came from one sample sequenced in a study of shared clonotypes between healthy human individuals. CD8 cells regarded as naive lacked CD45RO, were positively chosen for CCR7, and omitted terminally differentiated effector memory CD45RA+ cells. The data were produced by immunoSEQ multiplex PCR, yet TCRdb's version contains in-frame clones alone and is incomplete. The sample has 700,000 to 950,000 clones, around 96% seen once; the top ten hold over 0.2%. Sequencing input: naive CD8+ T cells sorted from blood. Source of these receptors: a man aged 30 to 45 in good health.

This chain links TRBV27 with TRBJ2-7; 13 nucleotides line up with TRBD2. Germline CDR1 MNHEY, CDR2 SMNVEV (reference sequence). J was trimmed by 7 bases and V by 6 bases; bases with no gene match: 9. There are 15 residues in the CDR3. CDR3 sequence: CASRLAGGPSGEQYF. The CDR3 nucleotides read TGTGCCAGCAGACTAGCGGGAGGGCCCTCGGGGGAGCAGTACTTC.

The chain combines TRBV10-3 with TRBJ2-6; 9 bases are shared with TRBD1. V trimming: 10 bases; J trimming: 0 bases; junction bases outside the gene matches: 7. The germline V gene encodes CDR1 ENHRY and CDR2 SYGVKD. The CDR3 covers 16 residues. As DNA, the CDR3 is TGTGCCACTCCGGGACAGGGACCCTCTGGGGCCAACGTCCTGACTTTC. This encodes CATPGQGPSGANVLTF.

This clone was seen just once. Other DNA sequences in this sample translate to the same CDR3. The V call is TRBV11-2, the J call TRBJ2-3; D not certain. CDR3 length: 12 amino acids. From germline, CDR1 is SGHAT and CDR2 FQNNGV. Trimming took 3 bases from V and 2 from J, leaving 3 bases between them. CDR3 sequence reads: CASSLSTDTQYF. The CDR3 nucleotides read TGTGCCAGCAGCTTGTCCACAGATACGCAGTATTTT.

The chain is built from TRBV5-6 and TRBJ1-2, with D tentatively TRBD1 (6 bases). CDR1 SGHDT and CDR2 YYEEEE come from the germline V gene. V was pared by 4 bases and J by 8 bases, with 15 bases between. There are 13 residues in the CDR3. CDR3 bases: TGTGCCAGCAGCCCGTCGGGGGCGGGCGGCTACACCTTC. This codes for CASSPSGAGGYTF.